What follows is one TCR beta chain and its context. The data were obtained in a study of blood T cell repertoires in COVID-19. Trimming pared 0 bases from V and 0 bases from J, leaving 12 bases between. Germline loops: CDR1 MGHRA, CDR2 YSYEKL. The CDR3 sequence is 18 residues long. Only in-frame clones appear in the TCRdb table, and some are missing; sequencing was by immunoSEQ multiplex PCR. The data hold about 170,000 clones, with more than 70% observed a single time. The chain recombines TRBV4-1 with TRBJ2-6, with D possibly TRBD2 on 8 matching bases. The sequenced material came from peripheral blood. The source is a woman of 80 years or more with active or convalescent COVID-19. The CDR3 is CASSQDSGTDSGANVLTF. CDR3 nucleotides: TGCGCCAGCAGCCAAGATAGCGGGACAGACTCTGGGGCCAACGTCCTGACTTTC.